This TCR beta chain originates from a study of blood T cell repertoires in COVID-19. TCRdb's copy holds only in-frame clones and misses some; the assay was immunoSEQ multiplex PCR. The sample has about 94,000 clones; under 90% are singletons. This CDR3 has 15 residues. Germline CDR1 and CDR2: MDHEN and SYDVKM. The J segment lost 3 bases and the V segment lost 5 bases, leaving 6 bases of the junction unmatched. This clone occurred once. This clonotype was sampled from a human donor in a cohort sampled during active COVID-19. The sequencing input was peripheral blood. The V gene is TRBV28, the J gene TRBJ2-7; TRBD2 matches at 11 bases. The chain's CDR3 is CASSMAGTSGYEQYF. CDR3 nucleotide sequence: TGTGCCAGCAGTATGGCCGGGACTAGCGGCTACGAGCAGTACTTC. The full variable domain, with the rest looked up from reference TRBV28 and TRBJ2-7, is DVKVTQSSRYLVKRTGEKVFLECVQDMDHENMFWYRQDPGLGLRLIYFSYDVKMKEKGDIPEGYSVSREKKERFSLILESASTNQTSMYLCASSMAGTSGYEQYFGPGTRLTVT.